The 32 T cell receptor beta chains in this list originate from one sample, sequenced in a study of blood T cell repertoires in COVID-19. Generated by immunoSEQ multiplex PCR, the TCRdb table keeps only in-frame clones and is missing some. This table holds 150,000 to 200,000 clones, approximately 83% found once. Material for sequencing was PBMCs or T cells enriched from blood (not recorded which). The receptor set was obtained from a man aged 35-49 years who had recovered from COVID-19.

Only a few counts were recorded for this clone. J is TRBJ1-4 and V is TRBV2; the D gene is possibly TRBD1 (6 bases). CDR3 length equals 11 residues. CDR1 is SNHLY, CDR2 FYNNEI, per germline. CDR3 coding DNA: TGTGCGACAGGTCTTTACGAAAAACTGTTTTTT. Translation: CATGLYEKLFF.

The sample holds a few counts of this clone. In DNA form, the CDR3 reads TGTGCCAGTAGTATACGGGAAGGCTACGAGCAGTACTTC. Encoded protein: CASSIREGYEQYF. V and J are TRBV19 and TRBJ2-7, with TRBD2 as a possible D gene (5 bases). CDR3 size: 13 residues. Germline-derived CDR1 and CDR2 are LNHDA and SQIVND (reference sequence). With 2 bases removed from V and 3 bases from J, the gap between germline ends came to 8 bases. The full variable domain, its missing parts supplied by reference TRBV19 and TRBJ2-7, is DGGITQSPKYLFRKEGQNVTLSCEQNLNHDAMYWYRQDPGQGLRLIYYSQIVNDFQKGDIAEGYSVSREKKESFPLTVTSAQKNPTAFYLCASSIREGYEQYFGPGTRLTVT.

CDR3 region: CASSIVAGQVYEQYF. CDR3 nucleotide sequence: TGTGCCAGTAGTATAGTTGCTGGACAGGTCTACGAGCAGTACTTC. The chain recombines TRBV19 with TRBJ2-7; TRBD1 agrees at 7 bases. This CDR3 region has 15 residues. V trimming: 1 base; J trimming: 3 bases; junction bases outside the gene matches: 6. The germline V gene encodes CDR1 LNHDA and CDR2 SQIVND (reference sequence).

V gene TRBV14 combines with J gene TRBJ1-1, with 11 bases fitting TRBD1. V shed 4 bases and J 4 bases; nucleotides not matched to a gene: 8. This CDR3 has 16 residues. In germline, CDR1 is SGHDN, CDR2 FVKESK. CDR3 coding DNA: TGTGCCAGCAGCCGGATAGTGGGACAGGGGGGCACTGAAGCTTTCTTT. Translation gives CASSRIVGQGGTEAFF.

This chain joins TRBV3-1 (or the pseudogene TRBV3-2) and TRBJ1-1; the D gene is possibly TRBD1 (5 bases). The V gene lost 4 bases and the J gene lost 2 bases, with 14 bases spanning the gap. The germline gives CDR1 LGHDT, CDR2 YNNKEL (reference sequence). This CDR3 spans 15 amino acids. CDR3 protein: CASSPTGTLNTEAFF. Here the CDR3 DNA reads TGTGCCAGCAGCCCGACCGGGACTCTTAACACTGAAGCTTTCTTT.

The CDR3 protein is CASSFQGGLNTEAFF. CDR3 DNA: TGTGCCAGCAGTTTTCAAGGGGGACTGAACACTGAAGCTTTCTTT. The rearrangement links TRBV6-5 to TRBJ1-1; the D gene is possibly TRBD1 (6 bases). Per the germline V gene, CDR1 is MNHEY and CDR2 is SVGAGI. This CDR3 has 15 residues. The germline V and J ends were trimmed by 4 bases and 0 bases, with 12 bases remaining between them.

The genes are TRBV7-9 and TRBJ2-5; the D is unclear. The ends were cut back, 3 bases at V and 2 bases at J, with 4 bases in the middle. The CDR3 is 12 amino acids. The V gene's germline CDR1 is SEHNR and CDR2 FQNEAQ (reference sequence). CDR3 region: CASSLRQETQYF. The CDR3 DNA reads as TGTGCCAGCAGCTTGAGACAAGAGACCCAGTACTTC.

The chain employs TRBV6-5 and TRBJ2-6; D is unresolved. CDR3 length: 15 amino acids. Germline CDR1 MNHEY, CDR2 SVGAGI. V gave up 5 bases and J gave up 1 base, with 9 bases separating them. DNA for the CDR3: TGTGCCAGCAGTCATTCTAGTTCTGGGGCCAACGTCCTGACTTTC. Translated, it gives CASSHSSSGANVLTF.

This chain connects TRBV10-3 to TRBJ2-3; 10 nucleotides line up with TRBD2. The CDR3 runs 14 residues. V trimming: 5 bases; J trimming: 5 bases; junction bases outside the gene matches: 4. In germline, CDR1 is ENHRY, CDR2 SYGVKD. The CDR3 reads CAISSGGARDTQYF. The CDR3 DNA is TGTGCCATCAGTAGCGGGGGGGCCAGAGATACGCAGTATTTT.

The chain recombines TRBV6-1 with TRBJ2-2; 7 nucleotides line up with TRBD2. V dropped 3 bases and J dropped 6; count of bases not matched to a gene: 7. This CDR3 contains 15 residues. The germline V gene encodes CDR1 MNHNS and CDR2 SASEGT. The CDR3 DNA follows: TGTGCCAGCAGTGAGAGCGGGAACGGGGCCGGGGAGCTGTTTTTT. It codes for CASSESGNGAGELFF.

The chain uses TRBV21-1 and TRBJ2-7; the table's D gene call, TRBD1, was not cross checked with the DNA. TRBV21-1 is assigned pseudogene status. The length of the CDR3 is 12 residues. The CDR3, as DNA: TGTGCCAGCAGCTGGGCGCCCTACGAGCAGTACTTC. It translates to CASSWAPYEQYF.

There are many counts of this clone. Other DNA sequences in the same sample also yield this CDR3. V and J are TRBV3-1 (or the pseudogene TRBV3-2) and TRBJ1-2, with D perhaps TRBD1 (5 bases). This CDR3 region has 13 residues. Germline loops: CDR1 LGHDT, CDR2 YNNKEL (reference sequence). V lost 1 base and J 5 bases, leaving 8 bases between the germline ends. The CDR3 DNA sequence: TGTGCCAGCAGCCAAGGACAGTTTTATGGCTACACCTTC. Amino acids: CASSQGQFYGYTF.

The chain is built from TRBV7-9 and TRBJ1-4, with D possibly being TRBD1 (5 bases). In germline, CDR1 is SEHNR, CDR2 FQNEAQ (reference sequence). The CDR3 sequence is 14 residues long. V lost 3 bases, J lost 10 bases, and 15 bases lay in between. The DNA for the CDR3 is TGTGCCAGCAGCTTGAGTCAGCTTAGGGGAAAACTGTTTTTT. Protein sequence: CASSLSQLRGKLFF.

This clone occurred a few times. V usage is TRBV5-1 and J usage is TRBJ1-2, with D perhaps matching TRBD1 (5 bases). Trimming shortened V by 2 bases and J by 6 bases, and 8 bases separated the two germline ends. Germline loops: CDR1 SGHRS, CDR2 YFSETQ. CDR3 length equals 12 residues. CDR3 DNA: TGCGCCAGCAGCTTCGGGGGGGATGGCTACACCTTC. It specifies CASSFGGDGYTF.

The CDR3 coding sequence is TGTGCCAGCAGTCCACTAGCGGGGGGGCTTTACGAGCAGTACTTC. Protein sequence: CASSPLAGGLYEQYF. The chain employs TRBV6-5 and TRBJ2-7, with 13 bases aligning to TRBD2. V lost 5 bases and J lost 4; bases outside the gene matches: 5. The germline V gene has CDR1 MNHEY and CDR2 SVGAGI. The CDR3 consists of 15 residues.

The rearrangement joins TRBV7-2 to TRBJ2-1; 13 positions agree with TRBD2. J lost 7 bases, V lost 5 bases, and 5 bases had no gene match. Germline-derived CDR1 and CDR2 are SGHTA and FQGNSA. The CDR3 covers 15 residues. The CDR3 protein is CASSLTSGGMNEQFF. The CDR3 DNA follows: TGTGCCAGCAGCCTGACTAGCGGGGGGATGAATGAGCAGTTCTTC. Looking up the rest from reference TRBV7-2 and TRBJ2-1 gives the full variable domain: GAGVSQSPSNKVTEKGKDVELRCDPISGHTALYWYRQSLGQGLEFLIYFQGNSAPDKSGLPSDRFSAERTGGSVSTLTIQRTQQEDSAVYLCASSLTSGGMNEQFFGPGTRLTVL.

The rearrangement joins TRBV18 to TRBJ2-3, with D possibly TRBD1 on 5 matching bases. The CDR3 extends over 12 amino acids. With 3 bases removed from V and 4 bases from J, the gap between germline ends came to 5 bases. CDR1 and CDR2 from the germline V gene are KGHSH and LQKENI. The CDR3 loop reads CASSPGPDTQYF. The CDR3, as DNA: TGTGCCAGCTCACCGGGGCCAGATACGCAGTATTTT. Using reference TRBV18 and TRBJ2-3 for the parts outside the CDR3, the full variable domain is NAGVMQNPRHLVRRRGQEARLRCSPMKGHSHVYWYRQLPEEGLKFMVYLQKENIIDESGMPKERFSAEFPKEGPSILRIQQVVRGDSAAYFCASSPGPDTQYFGPGTRLTVL.

The gene calls are TRBV12-3 or TRBV12-4 and TRBJ2-3, with D unresolved. This CDR3 has 13 residues. V was shortened by 3 bases and J by 2 bases, with 6 bases between the two germline ends. The CDR3 DNA reads as TGTGCCAGCAGTTTGAGCGACACAGATACGCAGTATTTT. The encoded protein is CASSLSDTDTQYF.

This sequence joins TRBV6-6 and TRBJ2-3; weak D call: TRBD1 (5 bases). The V gene's germline CDR1 is MNHNY and CDR2 SVGAGI (reference sequence). The CDR3 runs to 12 residues. Deletions cut 6 bases from V and 3 bases from J, with 7 bases between. DNA of the CDR3: TGTGCCAGCAGGGGGCGAACAGATACGCAGTATTTT. Its translation is CASRGRTDTQYF.

The V and J genes are TRBV7-8 and TRBJ2-1, with 7 bases matching TRBD1. V dropped 2 bases and J dropped 9; count of bases not matched to a gene: 16. The CDR3 length is 17 residues. The germline CDR1 and CDR2 sequences are SGHVS and FQNEAQ. CDR3 loop: CASSLTSTGVPRGEQFF. Here the CDR3 DNA reads TGTGCCAGCAGCTTAACCTCTACAGGGGTCCCGAGGGGTGAGCAGTTCTTC.

This rearrangement joins TRBV4-2 to TRBJ2-3; 8 bases fit TRBD2. This CDR3 has 16 residues. The ends lost 3 bases at V and 2 bases at J; junction bases unmatched: 7. Germline V lookup: CDR1 LGHNA, CDR2 YNFKEQ. The CDR3 coding sequence is TGTGCCAGCAGCCACATGAGCGGGGGTTTCACAGATACGCAGTATTTT. This codes for CASSHMSGGFTDTQYF.

This clone came up once. The chain employs TRBV4-2 and TRBJ1-6; TRBD1 aligns across 7 bases. In germline, CDR1 is LGHNA, CDR2 YNFKEQ. J gave up 8 bases and V 0 bases, and 7 bases lay outside the gene matches. This CDR3 has 16 amino acids. In DNA, the CDR3 is TGTGCCAGCAGCCAAGATATCTTCAGGGGGGATTCACCCCTCCACTTT. Translating gives CASSQDIFRGDSPLHF.

The chain's CDR3 is CASSLVAGGPYEQYF. The CDR3, as DNA: TGCGCCAGCAGCTTGGTAGCGGGGGGACCCTACGAGCAGTACTTC. The V call is TRBV5-1, the J call TRBJ2-7, with TRBD2 matching 10 bases. Trimming cost V 0 bases and J 2 bases; bases outside gene matches: 2. This CDR3 has 15 amino acids. CDR1 and CDR2 (germline): SGHRS, YFSETQ. Combining the CDR3 with reference TRBV5-1 and TRBJ2-7 gives the whole variable domain KAGVTQTPRYLIKTRGQQVTLSCSPISGHRSVSWYQQTPGQGLQFLFEYFSETQRNKGNFPGRFSGRQFSNSRSEMNVSTLELGDSALYLCASSLVAGGPYEQYFGPGTRLTVT.

The rearrangement links TRBV29-1 to TRBJ2-1, with 9 bases lining up with TRBD2. Germline V gene lookup returns CDR1 SQVTM and CDR2 ANQGSEA. After removal of 4 bases from V and 4 bases from J, the junction contained 5 bases not matched to a gene. The CDR3 totals 14 residues. CDR3 sequence (DNA): TGCAGCGTTGCCTTAGCGGGGGATTACAATGAGCAGTTCTTC. The encoded protein is CSVALAGDYNEQFF.

The rearrangement links TRBV28 to TRBJ2-2, with TRBD1 as a possible D gene (6 bases). This CDR3 region has 15 residues. Germline V gives CDR1 MDHEN, CDR2 SYDVKM. Deletions cut 3 bases from V and 8 bases from J, with 16 bases between. The CDR3 loop is CASSFPLRGRGELFF. For the CDR3, the DNA is TGTGCCAGCAGTTTCCCCCTCAGGGGCCGTGGGGAGCTGTTTTTT. The entire variable domain, with the rest obtained from reference TRBV28 and TRBJ2-2, is as follows: DVKVTQSSRYLVKRTGEKVFLECVQDMDHENMFWYRQDPGLGLRLIYFSYDVKMKEKGDIPEGYSVSREKKERFSLILESASTNQTSMYLCASSFPLRGRGELFFGEGSRLTVL.

The chain employs TRBV30 and TRBJ1-4; TRBD1 agrees at 7 bases. Per germline, CDR1 GTSNPN and CDR2 SVGIG (reference sequence). CDR3 length: 14 amino acids. Germline trimming cut 3 bases from V and 8 bases from J; bases unmatched to any gene: 9. The CDR3 protein is CAWSTDRVSEKLFF. CDR3 bases: TGTGCCTGGAGCACCGACAGGGTATCCGAAAAACTGTTTTTT.

In DNA form, the CDR3 reads TGTGCCAGCAGTGAAACCGGGACAGTGAACACCGGGGAGCTGTTTTTT. Encoded protein: CASSETGTVNTGELFF. The chain couples TRBV2 to TRBJ2-2; 7 bases align to TRBD1. This CDR3 comprises 16 residues. J gave up 1 base and V 2 bases, and 4 bases lay outside the gene matches. Germline-derived CDR1 and CDR2 are SNHLY and FYNNEI.

The chain has TRBV4-1 and TRBJ2-7; the D is unclear. The CDR3 is made up of 14 amino acids. V shed 3 bases and J shed 4 bases, with 13 bases lying between them. Germline V lookup: CDR1 MGHRA, CDR2 YSYEKL. The CDR3 loop reads CASSQASRTYEQYF. The CDR3 coding sequence is TGCGCCAGCAGCCAGGCGTCTAGAACGTACGAGCAGTACTTC.

The chain uses TRBV18 and TRBJ1-5; 8 bases map to TRBD1. Germline loops: CDR1 KGHSH, CDR2 LQKENI. The CDR3 contains 16 residues. V gave up 2 bases and J gave up 4 bases; unmatched junction bases: 7. CDR3 DNA: TGTGCCAGCTCACCATTCCGGGACAGGACGAATCAGCCCCAGCATTTT. Translated: CASSPFRDRTNQPQHF.

The V gene is TRBV11-2, the J gene TRBJ2-7; D is perhaps TRBD1 (5 bases). V shed 1 base and J shed 12 bases, with 10 bases lying between them. This CDR3 spans 11 amino acids. Germline CDR1 SGHAT, CDR2 FQNNGV. The CDR3 nucleotides are TGTGCCAGCAGCTTAGCAGGGCTCCGGTACTTC. This gives the protein CASSLAGLRYF. Variable domain in full (rest from reference TRBV11-2 and TRBJ2-7): EAGVAQSPRYKIIEKRQSVAFWCNPISGHATLYWYQQILGQGPKLLIQFQNNGVVDDSQLPKDRFSAERLKGVDSTLKIQPAKLEDSAVYLCASSLAGLRYFGPGTRLTVT.

V is TRBV3-1 (or the pseudogene TRBV3-2) and J is TRBJ2-2; 14 bases line up with TRBD2. CDR3 size: 17 residues. Trimming cost V 5 bases and J 2 bases; bases outside gene matches: 4. The V gene's germline CDR1 is LGHDT and CDR2 YNNKEL (reference sequence). CDR3 amino acids: CASSSTSGGANTGELFF. The CDR3 bases are TGTGCCAGCAGCTCGACTAGCGGGGGGGCCAACACCGGGGAGCTGTTTTTT.

J is TRBJ2-1 and V is TRBV9; D unclear. The CDR3 length is 15 residues. Germline CDR1 is SGDLS and CDR2 is YYNGEE. V was trimmed by 1 base and J by 2 bases, leaving 10 bases between them. The CDR3 here is CASSVSTLTYNEQFF. The CDR3 nucleotides read TGTGCCAGCAGCGTATCGACATTAACCTACAATGAGCAGTTCTTC.